The rows below give T cell receptor beta chains drawn from one sample of a study of shared clonotypes between healthy human individuals. The table came from immunoSEQ multiplex PCR; TCRdb's copy has only in-frame clones and leaves some out. The repertoire consists of around 2.1 million clones, with 90% to 95% occurring once and the leading ten covering around 1.7%. The sequenced sample was naive CD8+ T cells from PBMCs. The source is a man younger than 35 in good health. Some clones in this sample may be carry-over from other donors' samples. The CDR3 runs from the conserved cysteine through the conserved F or W. A D gene is named only where the DNA matches it firmly. Clone size appears in some rows only: once, few, many, or a class for an expanded clone.

clone_size: -
v_call: TRBV7-3
d_call: -
j_call: TRBJ2-5
cdr3_nt: TGTGCCAGCAGCCAGGGGGGCCAAGAGACCCAGTACTTC
cdr3_aa: CASSQGGQETQYF

clone_size: -
v_call: TRBV4-2
d_call: -
j_call: TRBJ2-3
cdr3_nt: TGTGCCAGCAGCCAAGAAATGGAAGGAGTGGATACGCAGTATTTT
cdr3_aa: CASSQEMEGVDTQYF

clone_size: -
v_call: TRBV4-1
d_call: TRBD2
j_call: TRBJ2-1
cdr3_nt: TGCGCCAGCAGCCATCGGCTAGCGGCCGGTGACGGTGAGCAGTTCTTC
cdr3_aa: CASSHRLAAGDGEQFF

clone_size: -
v_call: TRBV6-5
d_call: -
j_call: TRBJ2-3
cdr3_nt: TGTGCCAGCAGTTACGAGGTGGGCGGGACAGATACGCAGTATTTT
cdr3_aa: CASSYEVGGTDTQYF

clone_size: -
v_call: TRBV27
d_call: -
j_call: TRBJ2-7
cdr3_nt: TGTGCCAGCAGTCCACACAGAGGGAGAACCTACGAGCAGTACTTC
cdr3_aa: CASSPHRGRTYEQYF

clone_size: -
v_call: TRBV5-6
d_call: -
j_call: TRBJ2-5
cdr3_nt: TGTGCCAGCAGGGCTCGTTTCCAAGAGACCCAGTACTTC
cdr3_aa: CASRARFQETQYF

clone_size: once
v_call: TRBV11-2
d_call: -
j_call: TRBJ1-2
cdr3_nt: TGTGCCAGCAGCCCCTCCTTGGGGCGGGCTTTGAACTATGGCTACACCTTC
cdr3_aa: CASSPSLGRALNYGYTF

clone_size: -
v_call: TRBV19
d_call: -
j_call: TRBJ2-7
cdr3_nt: TGTGCCAGTAGTATCGGGTTGTCTTACGAGCAGTACTTC
cdr3_aa: CASSIGLSYEQYF

clone_size: -
v_call: TRBV10-3
d_call: -
j_call: TRBJ2-7
cdr3_nt: TGTGCCATCAGTATTCTAGCTGGGACTGCCTACGAGCAGTACTTC
cdr3_aa: CAISILAGTAYEQYF

clone_size: -
v_call: TRBV4-1
d_call: -
j_call: TRBJ2-7
cdr3_nt: TGCGCCAGCAGCCAAGAAGACGGCGGGCGAGACTACGAGCAGTACTTC
cdr3_aa: CASSQEDGGRDYEQYF

clone_size: -
v_call: TRBV6-1
d_call: TRBD1
j_call: TRBJ2-7
cdr3_nt: TGTGCCAGCAGTGCAACCGGGACAGGGTTCTACGAGCAGTACTTC
cdr3_aa: CASSATGTGFYEQYF

clone_size: -
v_call: TRBV9
d_call: TRBD1
j_call: TRBJ2-5
cdr3_nt: TGTGCCAGCAGCGCGACAGGGTCGAGAGAGACCCAGTACTTC
cdr3_aa: CASSATGSRETQYF

clone_size: -
v_call: TRBV9
d_call: -
j_call: TRBJ1-1
cdr3_nt: TGTGCCAGCAGCGTGGGACAAATGAACACTGAAGCTTTCTTT
cdr3_aa: CASSVGQMNTEAFF

clone_size: -
v_call: TRBV2
d_call: TRBD2
j_call: TRBJ2-7
cdr3_nt: TGTGCCATAACCGGGACTAGCGAGTACGAGCAGTACTTC
cdr3_aa: CAITGTSEYEQYF

clone_size: -
v_call: TRBV27
d_call: TRBD1
j_call: TRBJ2-7
cdr3_nt: TGTGCCAGCAGTTTATTACGGGACAGGGAGACTTACGAGCAGTACTTC
cdr3_aa: CASSLLRDRETYEQYF

clone_size: -
v_call: TRBV19
d_call: -
j_call: TRBJ2-4
cdr3_nt: TGTGCCAGTAGTTTAAGGAGAGAAGCCAAAAACATTCAGTACTTC
cdr3_aa: CASSLRREAKNIQYF

clone_size: -
v_call: TRBV28
d_call: -
j_call: TRBJ1-3
cdr3_nt: TGTGCCAGCAGTTTGGGAAACACCATATATTTT
cdr3_aa: CASSLGNTIYF

clone_size: -
v_call: TRBV6-1
d_call: -
j_call: TRBJ2-7
cdr3_nt: TGTGCCAGCAGTGAAGGCAGGTTCTACGAGCAGTACTTC
cdr3_aa: CASSEGRFYEQYF

clone_size: -
v_call: TRBV5-1
d_call: TRBD2
j_call: TRBJ2-7
cdr3_nt: TGCGCCAGCAGCTTGGTGGGGACTAGCGGGGAGATTGTCCGCGAGCAGTACTTC
cdr3_aa: CASSLVGTSGEIVREQYF

clone_size: -
v_call: TRBV2
d_call: TRBD2
j_call: TRBJ2-7
cdr3_nt: TGTGCCAGCAGTGGGGACTACGGGGTCGGCTACGAGCAGTACTTC
cdr3_aa: CASSGDYGVGYEQYF

clone_size: -
v_call: TRBV27
d_call: TRBD2
j_call: TRBJ2-1
cdr3_nt: TGTGCCAGCTCTTGGGCGGGAGGGCCCGGGAATGAGCAGTTCTTC
cdr3_aa: CASSWAGGPGNEQFF

clone_size: -
v_call: TRBV6-5
d_call: -
j_call: TRBJ1-1
cdr3_nt: TGTGCCAGCAGTTACGGGAGGACACTAAACACTGAAGCTTTCTTT
cdr3_aa: CASSYGRTLNTEAFF

clone_size: -
v_call: TRBV19
d_call: TRBD1
j_call: TRBJ2-7
cdr3_nt: TGTGCCAGTAGTTCCCTGACAGGGCCCCACGAGCAGTACTTC
cdr3_aa: CASSSLTGPHEQYF

clone_size: few
v_call: TRBV11-3
d_call: -
j_call: TRBJ1-1
cdr3_nt: TGTGCCAGCAGCCCCGACAGGAGGAACACTGAAGCTTTCTTT
cdr3_aa: CASSPDRRNTEAFF

clone_size: -
v_call: TRBV5-6
d_call: -
j_call: TRBJ2-2
cdr3_nt: TGTGCCAGCAGCTTGTCGGGCAGTCTCTACACCGGGGAGCTGTTTTTT
cdr3_aa: CASSLSGSLYTGELFF

clone_size: -
v_call: TRBV27
d_call: -
j_call: TRBJ2-7
cdr3_nt: TGTGCCAGCAGTTTCTCCCGCCCGCTTGGTTACGAGCAGTACTTC
cdr3_aa: CASSFSRPLGYEQYF

clone_size: -
v_call: TRBV30
d_call: -
j_call: TRBJ2-7
cdr3_nt: TGTGCCTGGAGTCCCCGGGAATCCTACGAGCAGTACTTC
cdr3_aa: CAWSPRESYEQYF

clone_size: -
v_call: TRBV11-2
d_call: TRBD1
j_call: TRBJ2-2
cdr3_nt: TGTGCCAGCAGCTCGCGGGACAGGGAAACCGGGGAGCTGTTTTTT
cdr3_aa: CASSSRDRETGELFF

clone_size: -
v_call: TRBV7-9
d_call: -
j_call: TRBJ1-3
cdr3_nt: TGTGCCAGCAGCTTCCAGACCGGCTCTGGAAACACCATATATTTT
cdr3_aa: CASSFQTGSGNTIYF

clone_size: -
v_call: TRBV10-3
d_call: TRBD1
j_call: TRBJ2-1
cdr3_nt: TGTGCCATCAGTGAAGGGACAGCTGAAGAGCAGTTCTTC
cdr3_aa: CAISEGTAEEQFF

clone_size: -
v_call: TRBV7-9
d_call: -
j_call: TRBJ1-1
cdr3_nt: TGTGCCAGCAGCTTAGCGGCGGGGAACACTGAAGCTTTCTTT
cdr3_aa: CASSLAAGNTEAFF

clone_size: -
v_call: TRBV9
d_call: -
j_call: TRBJ2-3
cdr3_nt: TGTGCCAGCAGCGTAGGTGGAAATACGCAGTATTTT
cdr3_aa: CASSVGGNTQYF

clone_size: -
v_call: TRBV7-9
d_call: -
j_call: TRBJ2-3
cdr3_nt: TGTGCCAGCAGCTCCACTCCAACGGACAGGGAGGGTACAGATACGCAGTATTTT
cdr3_aa: CASSSTPTDREGTDTQYF

clone_size: -
v_call: TRBV28
d_call: -
j_call: TRBJ1-5
cdr3_nt: TGTGCCAGCAGTTGGGGGGTTAGCAATCAGCCCCAGCATTTT
cdr3_aa: CASSWGVSNQPQHF

clone_size: -
v_call: TRBV5-1
d_call: TRBD1
j_call: TRBJ1-1
cdr3_nt: TGCGCCAGCAGCTTAAGACAGGGTGGGCCTGAAGCTTTCTTT
cdr3_aa: CASSLRQGGPEAFF

clone_size: -
v_call: TRBV5-1
d_call: TRBD2
j_call: TRBJ2-7
cdr3_nt: TGCGCCAGCGGAGAGGGGCGGGGGAGCTCCTACGAGCAGTACTTC
cdr3_aa: CASGEGRGSSYEQYF

clone_size: -
v_call: TRBV9
d_call: -
j_call: TRBJ2-1
cdr3_nt: TGTGCCAGCAGCCCTCGGACAGAGACGCGTGGCGATGAGCAGTTCTTC
cdr3_aa: CASSPRTETRGDEQFF

clone_size: -
v_call: TRBV7-9
d_call: -
j_call: TRBJ1-1
cdr3_nt: TGTGCCAGCAGCCCCTCTCAGGGGTTCGGCGGAGGCACTGAAGCTTTCTTT
cdr3_aa: CASSPSQGFGGGTEAFF

clone_size: -
v_call: TRBV11-2
d_call: -
j_call: TRBJ2-1
cdr3_nt: TGTGCCAGCAGGACCCGGGAGTCCCCCTACAATGAGCAGTTCTTC
cdr3_aa: CASRTRESPYNEQFF

clone_size: -
v_call: TRBV9
d_call: -
j_call: TRBJ2-2
cdr3_nt: TGTGCCAGCAGCCCCTGGACGGACGGGGAGCTGTTTTTT
cdr3_aa: CASSPWTDGELFF

clone_size: -
v_call: TRBV11-2
d_call: -
j_call: TRBJ1-5
cdr3_nt: TGTGCCAGCAGCACCTATAGGGAGCCTAATCAGCCCCAGCATTTT
cdr3_aa: CASSTYREPNQPQHF

clone_size: -
v_call: TRBV7-9
d_call: TRBD1
j_call: TRBJ2-7
cdr3_nt: TGTGCCAGCAGCTCGACAGGGGCGACCACCTACGAGCAGTACTTC
cdr3_aa: CASSSTGATTYEQYF

clone_size: -
v_call: TRBV9
d_call: TRBD2
j_call: TRBJ2-1
cdr3_nt: TGTGCCAGCAGCGGTCGGCGGGGGGACAATGAGCAGTTCTTC
cdr3_aa: CASSGRRGDNEQFF

clone_size: once
v_call: TRBV5-1
d_call: -
j_call: TRBJ1-1
cdr3_nt: TGCGCCAGCAGAATGGACCTGAACACTGAAGCTTTCTTT
cdr3_aa: CASRMDLNTEAFF

clone_size: -
v_call: TRBV11-2
d_call: -
j_call: TRBJ2-7
cdr3_nt: TGTGCCAGCAGCTTGTCCCGAGGAGGGGAGCAGTACTTC
cdr3_aa: CASSLSRGGEQYF

clone_size: -
v_call: TRBV27
d_call: -
j_call: TRBJ1-2
cdr3_nt: TGTGCCAGCAGTTTCGGTGGCTACACCTTC
cdr3_aa: CASSFGGYTF

clone_size: -
v_call: TRBV19
d_call: TRBD1
j_call: TRBJ1-5
cdr3_nt: TGTGCCAGTAGTAGTCTCCGGGACAGGGCTCAGCCCCAGCATTTT
cdr3_aa: CASSSLRDRAQPQHF

clone_size: -
v_call: TRBV28
d_call: -
j_call: TRBJ2-3
cdr3_nt: TGTGCCAGCACCTCCCTTAGCGAAAGCACAGATACGCAGTATTTT
cdr3_aa: CASTSLSESTDTQYF

clone_size: -
v_call: TRBV4-3
d_call: TRBD2
j_call: TRBJ2-7
cdr3_nt: TGCGCCAGCAGCCAGGGACTAGCGCAGTACGAGCAGTACTTC
cdr3_aa: CASSQGLAQYEQYF

clone_size: -
v_call: TRBV13
d_call: -
j_call: TRBJ2-1
cdr3_nt: TGTGCCACAACCATTGGGAGTGAGCAGTTCTTC
cdr3_aa: CATTIGSEQFF